Listed here are 5 T cell receptor beta chains from one sample, sequenced in a study of beta chain features in type 1 diabetes. What was sequenced were expressed TCRB transcripts, since all of the isolated RNA had been reverse transcribed. Assay: immunoSEQ multiplex PCR; the TCRdb copy retains only in-frame clones and omits some. The table shows 250,000 to 300,000 clones, with roughly 24% occurring only once. These receptors have no identified antigens. Notes on the study in general: Significant though moderate, a shortening of TCRB CDR3s appeared in all four CD4+ subsets of Type 1 diabetes patients.

The sample comprised naive CD4+ T cells from blood. These receptors were collected from a woman in her 30s with type 1 diabetes.

The chain links TRBV9 to TRBJ2-5; 11 bases are a match to TRBD1. This CDR3 has 14 amino acids. The germline CDR1 and CDR2 sequences are SGDLS and YYNGEE. V shed 4 bases and J 4 bases; nucleotides not matched to a gene: 3. CDR3 sequence reads: CASSPGTGGETQYF. CDR3 sequence (DNA): TGTGCCAGCAGCCCAGGGACAGGGGGAGAGACCCAGTACTTC.

The chain links TRBV7-6 to TRBJ2-7; a weak D match, TRBD2 (6 bases). Trimming took 1 base from V and 4 from J, leaving 8 bases between them. The CDR3 totals 13 residues. From germline, CDR1 is SGHVS and CDR2 FNYEAQ. As DNA, the CDR3 is TGTGCCAGCAGCTTAGGCGGGACTTACGAGCAGTACTTC. It translates to CASSLGGTYEQYF.

This clone was counted between two and nine times. The V gene is TRBV28, the J gene TRBJ2-7; D may be TRBD2 (5 bases). The CDR3 totals 12 residues. The germline V gene has CDR1 MDHEN and CDR2 SYDVKM. The ends were cut back, 5 bases at V and 3 bases at J, with 8 bases in the middle. DNA of the CDR3: TGTGCCAGCAGTGAGGGAAACTACGAGCAGTACTTC. Residues: CASSEGNYEQYF.

V usage is TRBV30 and J usage is TRBJ1-1, with D perhaps TRBD1 (5 bases). The CDR3 is made up of 14 amino acids. Germline loops: CDR1 GTSNPN, CDR2 SVGIG (reference sequence). The V and J ends lost 5 bases and 0 bases respectively, with 13 bases between them. The CDR3 is CAWVPRQLNTEAFF. Here the CDR3 DNA reads TGTGCCTGGGTACCCCGACAGCTGAACACTGAAGCTTTCTTT.

This clone was counted between two and nine times. The rearrangement joins TRBV27 to TRBJ1-5, with unresolved D. Looked up from germline, CDR1 is MNHEY and CDR2 is SMNVEV (reference sequence). The CDR3 loop spans 14 amino acids. V lost 5 bases and J lost 6, with 14 bases in between. The CDR3 DNA follows: TGTGCCAGCAGTCCCGGGATGGGTTTTCAGCCCCAGCATTTT. Protein sequence: CASSPGMGFQPQHF.